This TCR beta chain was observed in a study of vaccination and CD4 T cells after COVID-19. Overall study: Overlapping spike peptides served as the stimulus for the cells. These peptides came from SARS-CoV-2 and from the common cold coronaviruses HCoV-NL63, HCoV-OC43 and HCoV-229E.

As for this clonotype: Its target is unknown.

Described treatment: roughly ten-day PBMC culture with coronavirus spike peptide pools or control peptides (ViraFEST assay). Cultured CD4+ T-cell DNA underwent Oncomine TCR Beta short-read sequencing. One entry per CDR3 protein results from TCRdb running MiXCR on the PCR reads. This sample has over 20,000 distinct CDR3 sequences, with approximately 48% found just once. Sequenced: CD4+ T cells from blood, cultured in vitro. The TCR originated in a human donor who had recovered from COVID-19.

CDR3 DNA: TGTGCCAGCCAGGGACAGCGACCCTACGAGCAGTACTTC. Protein sequence: CASQGQRPYEQYF. This chain connects TRBV6-1 to TRBJ2-7; 7 bases line up with TRBD1. CDR3 size: 13 residues. The ends lost 8 bases at V and 2 bases at J; junction bases unmatched: 6. Germline CDR1 MNHNS, CDR2 SASEGT.